This T cell receptor beta chain is drawn from a study of cytomegalovirus exposure and HLA in healthy donors. PCR used 60 Vbeta primers and 13 Jbeta primers. Only in-frame clones appear in the TCRdb table, and some are missing; sequencing was by immunoSEQ multiplex PCR. The table includes some 150,000 clones, 80% to 90% detected once. The source is a woman in her 30s in good health and CMV-seropositive. Input material: PBMCs.

CDR3 sequence (DNA): TGTGCCAGCAGCAAACAGGGGGGCAAGAGCAATCAGCCCCAGCATTTT. This encodes CASSKQGGKSNQPQHF. The chain has TRBV28 and TRBJ1-5, with 8 positions matching TRBD1. The CDR3 spans 16 residues. CDR1 MDHEN and CDR2 SYDVKM come from the germline V gene. Trimming cost V 6 bases and J 1 base; bases outside gene matches: 8. Using reference TRBV28 and TRBJ1-5 for the parts outside the CDR3, the full variable domain is DVKVTQSSRYLVKRTGEKVFLECVQDMDHENMFWYRQDPGLGLRLIYFSYDVKMKEKGDIPEGYSVSREKKERFSLILESASTNQTSMYLCASSKQGGKSNQPQHFGDGTRLSIL.